These 10 T cell receptor beta chains came from one sample sequenced in a study of shared clonotypes between healthy human individuals. Sequencing used immunoSEQ multiplex PCR; TCRdb keeps in-frame clones, though not all of them. The sample carries roughly 1,100,000 clones, 60% to 80% recorded once. Sequencing used memory CD4+ T cells sorted from blood. Subset noted: CD45RA-negative fraction. These receptors originate from a man aged 18 to 30 in good health.

The chain combines TRBV18 with TRBJ2-2; TRBD2 aligns across 9 bases. The CDR3 consists of 16 residues. Germline CDR1 is KGHSH and CDR2 is LQKENI. The ends lost 4 bases at V and 4 bases at J; junction bases unmatched: 7. CDR3 bases: TGTGCCAGCTCACTACGCCTAGCGGGAATCACCGGGGAGCTGTTTTTT. Translated, it gives CASSLRLAGITGELFF.

This clone occurred once. CDR3 DNA sequence: TGTGCCAGCAGTAGGGGGGGCGGCTACACCTTC. It translates to CASSRGGGYTF. This chain joins TRBV27 and TRBJ1-2; possible D gene TRBD1, 6 bases. Germline V gives CDR1 MNHEY, CDR2 SMNVEV (reference sequence). V was pared by 5 bases and J by 8 bases, with 9 bases between. This CDR3 spans 11 amino acids.

V is TRBV10-3 and J is TRBJ2-1; no reliable D call. This CDR3 region has 14 residues. The germline V gene encodes CDR1 ENHRY and CDR2 SYGVKD. Between the trimmed V and J ends, which lost 6 bases and 0 bases, there was a span of 9 bases. The CDR3 is CAISGGRSYNEQFF. Here the CDR3 DNA reads TGTGCCATCAGCGGCGGCCGCTCCTACAATGAGCAGTTCTTC.

The genes are TRBV15 and TRBJ2-1; 7 bases agree with TRBD1. In germline, CDR1 is LNHNV, CDR2 YYDKDF (reference sequence). V lost 1 base and J lost 2; bases outside the gene matches: 5. This CDR3 spans 16 amino acids. CDR3 bases: TGTGCCACCAGCAGAGCCGGGACAGCCGCCTACAATGAGCAGTTCTTC. Its translation is CATSRAGTAAYNEQFF.

The rearrangement uses TRBV19 and TRBJ2-3; possible D gene TRBD2, 5 bases. CDR1 and CDR2 from the germline V gene are LNHDA and SQIVND (reference sequence). The CDR3 contains 14 residues. V was shortened by 4 bases and J by 5 bases, with 13 bases between the two germline ends. The DNA for the CDR3 is TGTGCCAGTAGTAACGGGGAATCGAGAGATACGCAGTATTTT. Protein product: CASSNGESRDTQYF.

The chain uses TRBV5-4 and TRBJ2-2; D unclear. The germline CDR1 and CDR2 sequences are SGHNT and YYREEE (reference sequence). Trimming removed 1 base from V and 8 bases from J, with 15 bases in between. The CDR3 totals 15 residues. CDR3 in amino acids: CASSLSQKGLGELFF. The CDR3 region has the DNA TGTGCCAGCAGCTTGTCCCAGAAGGGTCTAGGGGAGCTGTTTTTT.

The CDR3, as DNA: TGTGCCTGGAGTGTACGGGCTAGCGGGGGGGCAACCGGGGAGCTGTTTTTT. As protein: CAWSVRASGGATGELFF. The chain carries TRBV30 and TRBJ2-2, with 12 bases lining up with TRBD2. Germline lookup yields CDR1 GTSNPN and CDR2 SVGIG (reference sequence). The length of the CDR3 is 17 residues. V lost 0 bases, J lost 5 bases, and 7 bases stayed unmatched.

This chain uses TRBV23-1 with TRBJ1-4; D remains ambiguous. TRBV23-1 is labeled an ORF, and its function is uncertain. V was clipped by 2 bases and J by 7 bases, with 8 bases between them. This CDR3 is 13 amino acids long. CDR3 region: CASSQIAPEKLFF. The CDR3 DNA follows: TGCGCCAGCAGTCAAATCGCCCCTGAAAAACTGTTTTTT.

This clone was detected once. In the same sample, other DNA sequences code for this CDR3. The chain combines TRBV18 with TRBJ2-1, with D perhaps TRBD1 (5 bases). CDR3 length: 13 amino acids. Trimming cost V 3 bases and J 7 bases, with 10 bases left between them. Looked up from germline, CDR1 is KGHSH and CDR2 is LQKENI. The CDR3 sequence is CASSPAGYNEQFF. CDR3 nucleotides: TGTGCCAGCTCACCGGCAGGGTATAATGAGCAGTTCTTC.

V usage is TRBV2 and J usage is TRBJ2-1; D gene uncertain. V lost 6 bases to trimming and J lost 5 bases, with 8 bases between them. The CDR3 covers 12 residues. Germline V gives CDR1 SNHLY, CDR2 FYNNEI. CDR3 loop: CASRPENNEQFF. The CDR3 DNA reads as TGTGCCAGCAGGCCGGAGAACAATGAGCAGTTCTTC.